Listed below are T cell receptor beta chains from one sample, sequenced in a study of beta chain features in type 1 diabetes. Repertoires were generated with immunoSEQ multiplex PCR, while TCRdb's copy carries only in-frame clones and drops some. This table holds 150,000 to 180,000 clones, 10% found once. Source material: central memory CD4+ T cells from blood. All receptors come from a man aged 30 to 39 with type 1 diabetes. Each CDR3 is given with its conserved first and last residue. The order of the fields is clone size, J gene, D gene, V gene, CDR3 protein, CDR3 DNA. D genes are given only for firm matches. Clone size is stated in some rows and not others, as once, few, many or a class when expanded.

abundance: few
j_gene: TRBJ2-5
d_gene: TRBD2
v_gene: TRBV11-2
CDR3aa: CASIRGAGGPSETQYF
CDR3nt: TGTGCCAGCATCCGGGGGGCGGGAGGGCCGAGTGAGACCCAGTACTTC

abundance: -
j_gene: TRBJ2-1
d_gene: TRBD2
v_gene: TRBV25-1
CDR3aa: CASSMASGRVNNEQFF
CDR3nt: TGTGCCAGCAGTATGGCTAGCGGGAGGGTAAACAATGAGCAGTTCTTC

abundance: few
j_gene: TRBJ1-1
d_gene: TRBD1
v_gene: TRBV5-4
CDR3aa: CASSKGQGEDTEAFF
CDR3nt: TGTGCCAGCAGCAAAGGACAGGGCGAAGACACTGAAGCTTTCTTT

abundance: few
j_gene: TRBJ2-5
d_gene: TRBD2
v_gene: TRBV4-2
CDR3aa: CASSPIYQKGLAGGETQYF
CDR3nt: TGTGCCAGCAGCCCGATATATCAGAAAGGACTAGCGGGAGGAGAGACCCAGTACTTC

abundance: -
j_gene: TRBJ2-4
d_gene: TRBD1
v_gene: TRBV28
CDR3aa: CASSSGQGGKNIQYF
CDR3nt: TGTGCCAGCAGTTCTGGACAGGGTGGCAAAAACATTCAGTACTTC

abundance: few
j_gene: TRBJ2-7
d_gene: TRBD2
v_gene: TRBV29-1
CDR3aa: CSVGRGGSYEQYF
CDR3nt: TGCAGCGTCGGGAGGGGGGGCTCCTACGAGCAGTACTTC

abundance: -
j_gene: TRBJ1-1
d_gene: -
v_gene: TRBV18
CDR3aa: CASSPGAENTEAFF
CDR3nt: TGTGCCAGCTCACCTGGTGCAGAGAACACTGAAGCTTTCTTT

abundance: few
j_gene: TRBJ2-7
d_gene: TRBD2
v_gene: TRBV5-4
CDR3aa: CASSLAHSGSSYEQYF
CDR3nt: TGTGCCAGCAGCTTGGCCCATAGCGGGAGCTCCTACGAGCAGTACTTC

abundance: few
j_gene: TRBJ2-3
d_gene: TRBD2
v_gene: TRBV9
CDR3aa: CASSVRTSGSGGDTQYF
CDR3nt: TGTGCCAGCAGCGTCCGGACTAGCGGGAGCGGTGGAGATACGCAGTATTTT

abundance: -
j_gene: TRBJ2-5
d_gene: -
v_gene: TRBV28
CDR3aa: CASSWWGRGQETQYF
CDR3nt: TGTGCCAGCAGTTGGTGGGGGAGGGGGCAAGAGACCCAGTACTTC

abundance: few
j_gene: TRBJ2-1
d_gene: -
v_gene: TRBV5-1
CDR3aa: CASSLSASSYNEQFF
CDR3nt: TGCGCCAGCAGCTTGAGCGCCAGCTCCTACAATGAGCAGTTCTTC

abundance: few
j_gene: TRBJ1-4
d_gene: TRBD1
v_gene: TRBV28
CDR3aa: CASSSTGGYDILFF
CDR3nt: TGTGCCAGCAGTTCGACAGGGGGCTACGATATCTTGTTTTTT

abundance: -
j_gene: TRBJ2-1
d_gene: -
v_gene: TRBV9
CDR3aa: CASSVGLDYNEQFF
CDR3nt: TGTGCCAGCAGCGTAGGACTAGACTACAATGAGCAGTTCTTC

abundance: -
j_gene: TRBJ2-7
d_gene: -
v_gene: TRBV9
CDR3aa: CASSVAPLRTYEQYF
CDR3nt: TGTGCCAGCAGCGTAGCTCCTCTAAGAACCTACGAGCAGTACTTC

abundance: few
j_gene: TRBJ2-1
d_gene: -
v_gene: TRBV5-6
CDR3aa: CASRAVSNEQFF
CDR3nt: TGTGCCAGCAGGGCGGTTAGTAATGAGCAGTTCTTC

abundance: few
j_gene: TRBJ2-7
d_gene: -
v_gene: TRBV29-1
CDR3aa: CSAVGALLSPEQYF
CDR3nt: TGCAGCGCCGTGGGGGCCCTCCTAAGCCCCGAGCAGTACTTC

abundance: few
j_gene: TRBJ1-1
d_gene: -
v_gene: TRBV7-3
CDR3aa: CASSRETNTEAFF
CDR3nt: TGTGCCAGCAGTCGGGAGACGAACACTGAAGCTTTCTTT